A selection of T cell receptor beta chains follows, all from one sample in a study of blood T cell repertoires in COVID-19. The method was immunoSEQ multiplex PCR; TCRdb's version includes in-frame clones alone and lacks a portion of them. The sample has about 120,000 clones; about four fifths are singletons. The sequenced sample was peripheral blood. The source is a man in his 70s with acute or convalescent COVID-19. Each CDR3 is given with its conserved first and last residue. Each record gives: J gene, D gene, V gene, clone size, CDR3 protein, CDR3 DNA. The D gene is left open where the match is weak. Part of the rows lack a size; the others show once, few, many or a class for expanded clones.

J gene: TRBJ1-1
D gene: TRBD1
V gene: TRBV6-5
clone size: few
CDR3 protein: CASSLQGEAFF
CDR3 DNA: TGTGCCAGCAGTCTACAGGGGGAAGCTTTCTTT

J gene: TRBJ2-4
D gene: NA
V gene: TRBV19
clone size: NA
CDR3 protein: CASSIGGNPGLIERGAKNIQYF
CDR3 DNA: TGTGCCAGTAGTATAGGCGGAAACCCGGGACTAATTGAGAGGGGGGCCAAAAACATTCAGTACTTC

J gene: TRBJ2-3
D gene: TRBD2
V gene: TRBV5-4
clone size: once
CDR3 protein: CASSPGGGTDTQYF
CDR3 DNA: TGTGCCAGCAGCCCCGGGGGGGGCACAGATACGCAGTATTTT

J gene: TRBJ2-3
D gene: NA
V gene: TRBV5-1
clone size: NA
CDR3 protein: CASSQGQAGDTQYF
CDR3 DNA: TGCGCCAGCAGCCAGGGCCAGGCAGGGGATACGCAGTATTTT

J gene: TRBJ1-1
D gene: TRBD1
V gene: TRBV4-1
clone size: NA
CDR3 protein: CASSQGGTGWANTEAFF
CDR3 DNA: TGCGCCAGCAGCCAAGGCGGGACAGGGTGGGCGAACACTGAAGCTTTCTTT

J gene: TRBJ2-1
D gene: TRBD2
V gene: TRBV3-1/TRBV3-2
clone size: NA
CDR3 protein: CASSQMGTSGGEQFF
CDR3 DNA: TGTGCCAGCAGCCAGATGGGGACTAGCGGGGGGGAGCAGTTCTTC

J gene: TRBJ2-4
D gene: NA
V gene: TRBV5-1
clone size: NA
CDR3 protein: CASSLLLGGAKNIQYF
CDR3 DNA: TGCGCCAGCAGCCTCCTATTGGGGGGTGCCAAAAACATTCAGTACTTC

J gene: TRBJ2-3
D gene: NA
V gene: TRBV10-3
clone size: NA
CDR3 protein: CAISQTSSASTDTQYF
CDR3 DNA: TGTGCCATCAGCCAAACTAGCTCCGCTAGCACAGATACGCAGTATTTT

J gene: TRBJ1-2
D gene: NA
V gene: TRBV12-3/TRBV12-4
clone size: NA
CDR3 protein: CASSSQGLYGYTF
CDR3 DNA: TGTGCCAGCAGCTCGCAGGGCCTCTATGGCTACACCTTC

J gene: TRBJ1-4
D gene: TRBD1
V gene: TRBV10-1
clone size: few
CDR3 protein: CASNRQGKCNRNF
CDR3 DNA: TGCGCCAGCAACAGACAGGGCAAGTGTAACAGAAATTTT

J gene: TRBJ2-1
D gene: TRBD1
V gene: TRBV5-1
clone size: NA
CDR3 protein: CASSPQGGNNEQFF
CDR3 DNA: TGCGCCAGCAGCCCACAGGGGGGTAACAATGAGCAGTTCTTC

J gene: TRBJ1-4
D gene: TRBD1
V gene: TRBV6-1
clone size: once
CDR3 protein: CASSTKTGFGEKLFF
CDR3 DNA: TGTGCCAGCAGTACCAAGACAGGGTTTGGTGAAAAACTGTTTTTT

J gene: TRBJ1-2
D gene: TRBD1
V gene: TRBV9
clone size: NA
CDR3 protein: CASSEGQGARGYTF
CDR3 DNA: TGTGCCAGCAGCGAGGGACAGGGGGCGCGTGGCTACACCTTC

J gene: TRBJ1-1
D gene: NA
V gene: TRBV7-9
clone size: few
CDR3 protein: CASSFGDSTEAFF
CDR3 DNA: TGTGCCAGCAGCTTCGGGGATTCGACTGAAGCTTTCTTT

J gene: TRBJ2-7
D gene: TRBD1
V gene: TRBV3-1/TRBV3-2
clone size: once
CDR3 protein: CASSLTTGGFYEQYF
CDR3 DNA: TGTGCCAGCAGCCTAACAACAGGGGGTTTCTACGAGCAGTACTTC

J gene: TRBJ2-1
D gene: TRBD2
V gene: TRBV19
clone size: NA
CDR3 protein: CATNRGSSGGSYNEQFF
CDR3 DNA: TGTGCCACCAACCGAGGGAGTAGCGGGGGGTCTTACAATGAGCAGTTCTTC

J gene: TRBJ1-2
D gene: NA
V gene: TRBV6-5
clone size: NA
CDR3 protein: CASSYSARIYGYTF
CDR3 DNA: TGTGCCAGCAGTTACTCGGCTCGAATCTATGGCTACACCTTC

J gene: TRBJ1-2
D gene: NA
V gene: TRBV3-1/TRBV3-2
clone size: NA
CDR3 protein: CASSQDNSYYGYTF
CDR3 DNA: TGTGCCAGCAGCCAAGACAACAGTTACTATGGCTACACCTTC

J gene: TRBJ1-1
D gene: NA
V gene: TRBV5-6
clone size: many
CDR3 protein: CASSPTGSMNTEAFF
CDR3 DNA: TGTGCCAGCAGCCCCACGGGGAGCATGAACACTGAAGCTTTCTTT

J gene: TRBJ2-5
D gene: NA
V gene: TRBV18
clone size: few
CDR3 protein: CASSPLDIQETQYF
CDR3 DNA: TGTGCCAGCTCACCACTGGACATACAAGAGACCCAGTACTTC

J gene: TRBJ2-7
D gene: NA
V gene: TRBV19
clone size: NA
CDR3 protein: CASSPLAGANYEQYF
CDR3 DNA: TGTGCCAGTAGTCCCTTGGCGGGGGCGAACTACGAGCAGTACTTC

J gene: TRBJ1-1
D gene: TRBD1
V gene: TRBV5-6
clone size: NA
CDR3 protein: CASSWGTELNTEAFF
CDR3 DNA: TGTGCCAGCAGCTGGGGGACAGAACTTAACACTGAAGCTTTCTTT